The sequence of this TCR beta chain was determined in a study of patients and donors after allogeneic stem cell transplantation. Trimming removed 1 base at V and 2 bases at J, with 9 bases between. The CDR3 is 14 amino acids. Germline lookup yields CDR1 SGHRS and CDR2 YFSETQ. Many counts were recorded for this clonotype. One entry per CDR3 protein results from TCRdb running MiXCR on the RT-PCR reads. The sample consists of fewer than 95,000 distinct CDR3 sequences, just under 5% of them appearing once. The chain combines TRBV5-1 with TRBJ2-5; no reliable D call. The specimen sequenced was blood, either unsorted or a sorted T cell fraction (not recorded which). The clonotype comes from a human donor who was either an allogeneic HSCT recipient or a stem cell or donor lymphocyte infusion donor (not recorded which). It is not recorded whose cells these are; they may come from a transplant donor. CDR3 coding DNA: TGCGCCAGCAGCTTGTCGGCATCACAAGAGACCCAGTACTTC. Translation: CASSLSASQETQYF.